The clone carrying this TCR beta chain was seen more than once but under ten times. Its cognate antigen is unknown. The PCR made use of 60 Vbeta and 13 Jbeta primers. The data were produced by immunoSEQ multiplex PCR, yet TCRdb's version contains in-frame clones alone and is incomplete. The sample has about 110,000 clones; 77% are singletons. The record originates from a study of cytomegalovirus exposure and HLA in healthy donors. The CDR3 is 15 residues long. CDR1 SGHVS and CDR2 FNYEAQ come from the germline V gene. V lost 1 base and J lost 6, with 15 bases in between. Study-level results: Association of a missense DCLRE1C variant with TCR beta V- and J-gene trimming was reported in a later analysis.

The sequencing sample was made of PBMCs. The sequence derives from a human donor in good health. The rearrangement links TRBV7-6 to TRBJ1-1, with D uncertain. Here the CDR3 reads CASSLGPEGNSEAFF. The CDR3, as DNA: TGTGCCAGCAGCTTAGGGCCAGAGGGAAACTCTGAAGCTTTCTTT.